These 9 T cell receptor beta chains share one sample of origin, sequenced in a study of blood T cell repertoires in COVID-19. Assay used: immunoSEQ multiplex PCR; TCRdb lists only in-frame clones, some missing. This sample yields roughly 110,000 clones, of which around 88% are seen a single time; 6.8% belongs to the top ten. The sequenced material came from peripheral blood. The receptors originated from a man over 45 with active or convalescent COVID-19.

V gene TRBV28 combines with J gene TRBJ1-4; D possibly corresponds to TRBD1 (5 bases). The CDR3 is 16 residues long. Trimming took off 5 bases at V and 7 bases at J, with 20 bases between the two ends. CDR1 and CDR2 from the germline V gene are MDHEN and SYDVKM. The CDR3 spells CASSPLSQALGEKLFF. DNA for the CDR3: TGTGCCAGCAGTCCTCTATCACAGGCGTTGGGTGAAAAACTGTTTTTT.

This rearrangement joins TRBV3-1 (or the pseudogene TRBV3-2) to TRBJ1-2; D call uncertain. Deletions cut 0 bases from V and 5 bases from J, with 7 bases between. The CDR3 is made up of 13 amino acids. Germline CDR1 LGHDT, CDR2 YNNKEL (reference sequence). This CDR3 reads CASSQDPEYGYTF. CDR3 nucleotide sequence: TGTGCCAGCAGCCAAGATCCAGAATATGGCTACACCTTC.

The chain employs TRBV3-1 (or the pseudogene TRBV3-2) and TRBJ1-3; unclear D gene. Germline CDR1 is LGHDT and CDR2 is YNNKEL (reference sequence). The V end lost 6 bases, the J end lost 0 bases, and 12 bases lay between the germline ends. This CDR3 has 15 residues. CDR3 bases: TGTGCCAGCAGGGTACATGGACTCTCTGGAAACACCATATATTTT. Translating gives CASRVHGLSGNTIYF.

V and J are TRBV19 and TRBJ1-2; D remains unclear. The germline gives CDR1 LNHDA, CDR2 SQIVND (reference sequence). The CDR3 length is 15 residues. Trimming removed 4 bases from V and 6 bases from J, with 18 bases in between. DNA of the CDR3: TGTGCCAGTAGTAGAATAAGCGGACTTACGAATGGCTACACCTTC. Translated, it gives CASSRISGLTNGYTF.

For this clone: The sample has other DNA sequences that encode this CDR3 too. The CDR3 loop reads CASSPGDYGYTF. CDR3 sequence (DNA): TGTGCCAGCAGTCCCGGGGACTATGGCTACACCTTC. V and J are TRBV28 and TRBJ1-2; D is uncertain. V was clipped by 5 bases and J by 3 bases, with 7 bases between them. Germline CDR1 is MDHEN and CDR2 is SYDVKM. The CDR3 runs to 12 residues.

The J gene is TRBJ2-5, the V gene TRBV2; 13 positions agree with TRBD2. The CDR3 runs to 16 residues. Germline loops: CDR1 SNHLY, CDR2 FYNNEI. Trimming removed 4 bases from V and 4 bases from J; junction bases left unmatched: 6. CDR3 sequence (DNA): TGTGCCAGCAGTGGCCTACTAGCGGGAGGGGTAGAGACCCAGTACTTC. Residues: CASSGLLAGGVETQYF.

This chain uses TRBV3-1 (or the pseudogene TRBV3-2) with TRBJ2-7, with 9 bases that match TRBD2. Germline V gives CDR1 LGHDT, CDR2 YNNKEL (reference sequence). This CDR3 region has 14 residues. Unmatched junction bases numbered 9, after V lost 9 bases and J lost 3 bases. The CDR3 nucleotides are TGTGCCAGTCCCAAAGATAGCGGGAGCTACGAGCAGTACTTC. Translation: CASPKDSGSYEQYF.

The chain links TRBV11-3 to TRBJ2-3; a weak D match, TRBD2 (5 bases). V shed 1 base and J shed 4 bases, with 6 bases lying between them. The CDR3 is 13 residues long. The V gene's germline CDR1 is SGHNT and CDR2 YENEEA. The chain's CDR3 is CASSLGTSDTQYF. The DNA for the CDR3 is TGTGCCAGCAGCTTAGGGACTTCAGATACGCAGTATTTT.

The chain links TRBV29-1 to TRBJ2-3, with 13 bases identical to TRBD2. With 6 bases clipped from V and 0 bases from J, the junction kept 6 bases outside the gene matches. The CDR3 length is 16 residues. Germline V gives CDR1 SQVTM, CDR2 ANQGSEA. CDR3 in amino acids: CSVPGTSGTSTDTQYF. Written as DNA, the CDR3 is TGCAGCGTCCCCGGGACTAGCGGGACGAGCACAGATACGCAGTATTTT.